Each of the 15 T cell receptor beta chains below was sequenced from the same sample in a study of human thymus T cells. TCRdb's table, derived via immunoSEQ multiplex PCR, lists solely in-frame clones and lacks some. This sample yields tens of thousands of clones, of which 85% to 95% are seen a single time; nearly 6% belongs to the top ten. The specimen sequenced was blood. These receptors all stem from a boy younger than two with a congenital heart defect but otherwise immunologically healthy.

On this clone itself: The sample contains more than one DNA sequence encoding this CDR3. The chain links TRBV20-1 to TRBJ2-7; D is possibly TRBD2 (6 bases). Trimming pared 3 bases from V and 3 bases from J, leaving 6 bases between. The CDR3 is made up of 11 amino acids. Germline V gene data show CDR1 as DFQATT and CDR2 as SNEGSKA (reference sequence). The CDR3 DNA is TGCAGTGCTAGGACTAGCTACGAGCAGTACTTC. It codes for CSARTSYEQYF.

This chain links TRBV2 with TRBJ2-7; D may be TRBD2 (7 bases). Germline CDR1 and CDR2: SNHLY and FYNNEI. CDR3 length equals 13 residues. V shed 5 bases and J shed 2 bases, with 10 bases lying between them. As DNA, the CDR3 is TGTGCCAGCAGTTGGGGGGGCGCCTACGAGCAGTACTTC. This translates into CASSWGGAYEQYF. Full variable domain (remainder filled in from reference TRBV2 and TRBJ2-7): EPEVTQTPSHQVTQMGQEVILRCVPISNHLYFYWYRQILGQKVEFLVSFYNNEISEKSEIFDDQFSVERPDGSNFTLKIRSTKLEDSAMYFCASSWGGAYEQYFGPGTRLTVT.

The CDR3 sequence is CASSNPEAGAPVDTQYF. CDR3 in DNA: TGTGCCAGCAGTAACCCTGAAGCGGGAGCTCCGGTAGATACGCAGTATTTT. The rearrangement joins TRBV25-1 to TRBJ2-3; 8 bases fit TRBD2. V gave up 5 bases and J gave up 5 bases; unmatched junction bases: 15. Germline V lookup: CDR1 MGHDK, CDR2 SYGVNS. The CDR3 length is 17 residues. The entire variable domain, with the rest obtained from reference TRBV25-1 and TRBJ2-3, is as follows: EADIYQTPRYLVIGTGKKITLECSQTMGHDKMYWYQQDPGMELHLIHYSYGVNSTEKGDLSSESTVSRIRTEHFPLTLESARPSHTSQYLCASSNPEAGAPVDTQYFGPGTRLTVL.

This clone has a handful of counts. The DNA for the CDR3 is TGTGCCTGGAGTAGCGGTCAAAACACTGAAGCTTTCTTT. Translated: CAWSSGQNTEAFF. The chain links TRBV30 to TRBJ1-1; no firm D call. V lost 2 bases and J lost 2, with 9 bases in between. CDR3 size: 13 residues. The germline gives CDR1 GTSNPN, CDR2 SVGIG (reference sequence).

The gene calls are TRBV7-9 and TRBJ1-1; perhaps TRBD1 as D (5 bases). The V gene's germline CDR1 is SEHNR and CDR2 FQNEAQ (reference sequence). V shed 0 bases and J shed 0 bases, with 14 bases lying between them. The CDR3 is 17 residues long. The CDR3 DNA is TGTGCCAGCAGCTTAGCGTACGCGGGACGGCTGAACACTGAAGCTTTCTTT. It translates to CASSLAYAGRLNTEAFF.

The J gene is TRBJ2-3, the V gene TRBV6-4; a weak D match, TRBD1 (5 bases). This CDR3 comprises 15 residues. Deletions cut 8 bases from V and 0 bases from J, with 15 bases between. In germline, CDR1 is MRHNA, CDR2 SNTAGT. Written as DNA, the CDR3 is TGTGCCAGCTTTCCCCCCAGGGTAAGCACAGATACGCAGTATTTT. Protein: CASFPPRVSTDTQYF.

This clone has only a few counts. This rearrangement joins TRBV12-5 to TRBJ1-6, with D possibly TRBD1 on 6 matching bases. The CDR3 totals 14 residues. The V gene lost 1 base and the J gene lost 7 bases, with 8 bases spanning the gap. The germline gives CDR1 LGHNT, CDR2 FRNRAP. The CDR3 DNA reads TGTGCTAGTGGTTTGGGGGGGGCCAATTCACCCCTCCACTTT. This encodes CASGLGGANSPLHF.

This chain uses TRBV6-1 with TRBJ1-6; D might be TRBD1 (5 bases). The CDR3 sequence is 14 residues long. Trimming left V 6 bases short and J 15 bases short, with 21 bases between. The germline V gene has CDR1 MNHNS and CDR2 SASEGT. The DNA for the CDR3 is TGTGCCAGCAGACCCCAGCTAGGGACCGGCGGCCTCCACTTT. Protein sequence: CASRPQLGTGGLHF.

V and J are TRBV10-3 and TRBJ1-6; 7 bases fit TRBD1. Germline CDR1 is ENHRY and CDR2 is SYGVKD. V was pared by 3 bases and J by 3 bases, with 2 bases of the junction left unmatched. The length of the CDR3 is 15 residues. Here the CDR3 DNA reads TGTGCCATCAGTGAACAGGGGCACTATAATTCACCCCTCCACTTT. Its translation is CAISEQGHYNSPLHF.

This clone was seen just once. The chain employs TRBV11-2 and TRBJ1-2; 10 bases map to TRBD1. V was clipped by 3 bases and J by 2 bases; unmatched bases: 3. CDR3 length: 15 amino acids. Germline V gives CDR1 SGHAT, CDR2 FQNNGV. The CDR3 loop reads CASSFWTGGNYGYTF. For the CDR3, the DNA is TGTGCCAGCAGCTTCTGGACAGGGGGGAACTATGGCTACACCTTC.

The gene calls are TRBV4-1 and TRBJ2-5; 12 nucleotides agree with TRBD2. V gave up 4 bases and J gave up 6 bases; unmatched junction bases: 3. Germline CDR1 MGHRA, CDR2 YSYEKL. The CDR3 has 14 amino acids. The CDR3 is CASSPSGRAQTQYF. The CDR3 nucleotides are TGCGCCAGCAGCCCTAGCGGGAGGGCGCAGACCCAGTACTTC.

This clone was picked up one time. V usage is TRBV6-5 and J usage is TRBJ1-4; D not certain. The germline V gene has CDR1 MNHEY and CDR2 SVGAGI. The CDR3 is made up of 11 amino acids. V was trimmed by 2 bases and J by 8 bases, leaving 3 bases between them. CDR3 sequence reads: CASSYREKLFF. In DNA, the CDR3 is TGTGCCAGCAGTTACAGGGAAAAACTGTTTTTT.

The V gene is TRBV2, the J gene TRBJ2-5; D not resolved. Germline CDR1 and CDR2: SNHLY and FYNNEI. The ends were cut back, 7 bases at V and 3 bases at J, with 9 bases in the middle. The CDR3 has 12 residues. The CDR3 region is CASIASKETQYF. The CDR3 DNA follows: TGTGCCAGCATTGCGTCGAAAGAGACCCAGTACTTC.

The rearrangement joins TRBV6-5 to TRBJ2-1; 10 bases match TRBD2. With V trimmed by 2 bases and J by 8 bases, 6 bases remained unmatched. The CDR3 runs to 15 residues. Germline V CDR1 and CDR2: MNHEY, SVGAGI. This chain's CDR3 is CASSYTSGKSDEQFF. DNA of the CDR3: TGTGCCAGCAGTTACACTAGCGGGAAATCGGATGAGCAGTTCTTC.

The rearrangement uses TRBV30 and TRBJ2-2, with TRBD1 matching 9 bases. There are 16 residues in the CDR3. V lost 5 bases to trimming and J lost 6 bases; unmatched junction nucleotides: 13. CDR1 is GTSNPN, CDR2 SVGIG, per germline (reference sequence). CDR3 amino acids: CAWDPLQGALPGELFF. For the CDR3, the DNA is TGTGCCTGGGACCCCTTACAGGGGGCGCTGCCCGGGGAGCTGTTTTTT. The full variable domain, completed using reference TRBV30 and TRBJ2-2, is SQTIHQWPATLVQPVGSPLSLECTVEGTSNPNLYWYRQAAGRGLQLLFYSVGIGQISSEVPQNLSASRPQDRQFILSSKKLLLSDSGFYLCAWDPLQGALPGELFFGEGSRLTVL.